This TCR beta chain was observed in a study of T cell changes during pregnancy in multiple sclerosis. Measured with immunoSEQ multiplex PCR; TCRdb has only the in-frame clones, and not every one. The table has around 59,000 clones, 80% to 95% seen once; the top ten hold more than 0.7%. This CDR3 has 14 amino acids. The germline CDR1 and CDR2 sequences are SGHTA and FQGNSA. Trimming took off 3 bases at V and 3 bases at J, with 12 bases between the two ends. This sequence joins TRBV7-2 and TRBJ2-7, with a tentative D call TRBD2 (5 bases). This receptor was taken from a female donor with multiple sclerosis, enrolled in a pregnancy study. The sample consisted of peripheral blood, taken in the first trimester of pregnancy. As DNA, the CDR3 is TGTGCCAGCAGCTTTTCGCCGGGGAACTACGAGCAGTACTTC. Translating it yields CASSFSPGNYEQYF.